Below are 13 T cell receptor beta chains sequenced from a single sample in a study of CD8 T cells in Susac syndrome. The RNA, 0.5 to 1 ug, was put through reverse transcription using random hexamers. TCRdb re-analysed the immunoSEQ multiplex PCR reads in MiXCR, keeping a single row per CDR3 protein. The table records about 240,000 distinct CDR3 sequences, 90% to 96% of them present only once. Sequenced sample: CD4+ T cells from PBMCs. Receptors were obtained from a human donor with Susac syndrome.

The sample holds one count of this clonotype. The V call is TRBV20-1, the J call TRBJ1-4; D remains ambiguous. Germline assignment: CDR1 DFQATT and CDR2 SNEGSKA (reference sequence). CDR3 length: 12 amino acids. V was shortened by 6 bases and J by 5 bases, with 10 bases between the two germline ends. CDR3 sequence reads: CSASPRNEKLFF. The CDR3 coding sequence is TGCAGTGCATCGCCCCGGAATGAAAAACTGTTTTTT.

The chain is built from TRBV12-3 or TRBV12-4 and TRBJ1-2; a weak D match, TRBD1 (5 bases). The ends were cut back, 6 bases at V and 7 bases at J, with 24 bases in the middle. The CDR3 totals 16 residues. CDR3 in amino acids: CASSLGGTSAFSGYTF. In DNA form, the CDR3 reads TGTGCCAGCAGCCTGGGAGGGACTAGCGCCTTCTCTGGCTACACCTTC.

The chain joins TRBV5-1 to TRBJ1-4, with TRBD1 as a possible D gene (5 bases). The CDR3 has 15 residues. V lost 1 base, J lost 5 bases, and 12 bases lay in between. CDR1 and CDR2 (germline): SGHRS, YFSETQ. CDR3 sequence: CASSLQQGRNEKLFF. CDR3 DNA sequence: TGCGCCAGCAGCTTGCAGCAGGGCAGGAATGAAAAACTGTTTTTT. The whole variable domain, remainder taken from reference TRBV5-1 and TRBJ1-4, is KAGVTQTPRYLIKTRGQQVTLSCSPISGHRSVSWYQQTPGQGLQFLFEYFSETQRNKGNFPGRFSGRQFSNSRSEMNVSTLELGDSALYLCASSLQQGRNEKLFFGSGTQLSVL.

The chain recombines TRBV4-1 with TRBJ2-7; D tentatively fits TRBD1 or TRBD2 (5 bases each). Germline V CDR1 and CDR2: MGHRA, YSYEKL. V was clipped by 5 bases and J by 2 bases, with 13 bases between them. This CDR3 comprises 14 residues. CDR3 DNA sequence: TGCGCCAGCAGCGAATCTTTGGGGGCCTACGAGCAGTACTTC. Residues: CASSESLGAYEQYF.

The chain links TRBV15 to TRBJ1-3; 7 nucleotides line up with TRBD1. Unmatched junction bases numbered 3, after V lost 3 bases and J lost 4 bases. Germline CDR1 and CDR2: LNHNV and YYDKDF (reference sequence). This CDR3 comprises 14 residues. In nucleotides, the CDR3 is TGTGCCACCAGCAGGACAGGGTTGGGAAACACCATATATTTT. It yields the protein CATSRTGLGNTIYF.

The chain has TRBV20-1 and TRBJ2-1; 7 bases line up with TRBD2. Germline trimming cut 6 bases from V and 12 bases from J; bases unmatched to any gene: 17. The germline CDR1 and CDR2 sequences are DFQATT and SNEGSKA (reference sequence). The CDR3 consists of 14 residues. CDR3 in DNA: TGCAGTGCGCCATCCGGGACTACCGCAATGAGGCAGTTCTTC. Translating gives CSAPSGTTAMRQFF.

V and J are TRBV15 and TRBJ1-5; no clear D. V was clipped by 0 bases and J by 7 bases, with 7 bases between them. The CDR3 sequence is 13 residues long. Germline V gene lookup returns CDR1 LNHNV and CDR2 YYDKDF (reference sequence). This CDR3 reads CATSRDPQQPQHF. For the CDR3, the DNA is TGTGCCACCAGCAGAGATCCGCAGCAGCCCCAGCATTTT.

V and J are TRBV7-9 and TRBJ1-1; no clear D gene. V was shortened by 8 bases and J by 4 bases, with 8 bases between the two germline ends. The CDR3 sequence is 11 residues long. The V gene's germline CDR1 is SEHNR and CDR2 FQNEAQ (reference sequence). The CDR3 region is CASVGLTEAFF. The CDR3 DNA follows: TGTGCCAGCGTAGGGCTCACTGAAGCTTTCTTT. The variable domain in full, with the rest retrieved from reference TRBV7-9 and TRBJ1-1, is DTGVSQNPRHKITKRGQNVTFRCDPISEHNRLYWYRQTLGQGPEFLTYFQNEAQLEKSRLLSDRFSAERPKGSFSTLEIQRTEQGDSAMYLCASVGLTEAFFGQGTRLTVV.

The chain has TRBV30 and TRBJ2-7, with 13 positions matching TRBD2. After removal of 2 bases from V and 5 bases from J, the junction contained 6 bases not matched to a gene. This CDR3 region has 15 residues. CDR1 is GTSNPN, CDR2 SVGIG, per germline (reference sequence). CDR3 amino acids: CAWSPGLAGLDEQYF. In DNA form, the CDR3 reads TGTGCCTGGAGTCCGGGACTAGCGGGACTCGACGAGCAGTACTTC.

The CDR3 coding sequence is TGTGCCAGCAGCCGGATGGTGGTGGGAGTGGAGCAGTACTTC. It is translated as CASSRMVVGVEQYF. This sequence joins TRBV7-9 and TRBJ2-7; D might be TRBD2 (5 bases). Trimming left V 5 bases short and J 7 bases short, with 18 bases between. The CDR3 covers 14 residues. Per germline, CDR1 SEHNR and CDR2 FQNEAQ (reference sequence).

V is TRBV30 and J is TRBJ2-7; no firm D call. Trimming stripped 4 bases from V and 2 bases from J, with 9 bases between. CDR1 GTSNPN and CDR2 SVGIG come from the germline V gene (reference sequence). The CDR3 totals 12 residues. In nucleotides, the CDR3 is TGTGCCTGGACAACTACCACCTACGAGCAGTACTTC. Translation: CAWTTTTYEQYF.

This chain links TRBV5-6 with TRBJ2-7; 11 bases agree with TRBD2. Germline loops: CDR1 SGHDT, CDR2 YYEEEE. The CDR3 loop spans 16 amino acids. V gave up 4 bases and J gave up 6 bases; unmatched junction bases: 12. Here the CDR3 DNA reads TGTGCCAGCAGCGACCACACGGGACTAGCGGCTCTCGAGCAGTACTTC. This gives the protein CASSDHTGLAALEQYF.

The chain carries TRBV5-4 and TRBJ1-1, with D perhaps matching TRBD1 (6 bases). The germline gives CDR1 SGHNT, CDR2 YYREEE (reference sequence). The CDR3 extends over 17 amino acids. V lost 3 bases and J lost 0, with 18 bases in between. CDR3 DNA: TGTGCCAGCAGCTGGGGACACACGACGAAGTTGAACACTGAAGCTTTCTTT. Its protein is CASSWGHTTKLNTEAFF.